This TCR beta chain emerged from a study of molecular identifiers for immune sequencing clone quantification (dated by TCRdb to the late 2010s). Context from the whole study: In a replicate experiment, RNA from about 19,000 or 110,000 naive CD8 T cells was split into five aliquots, four of which were sequenced. CD8 T cells were used in a methods study to benchmark molecular-identifier clustering-based TCR repertoire sequencing (MIDCIRS) and TCR RNA copy counting. What the authors observed across the whole study: Without barcode sub-clustering, chimeric consensus sequences inflated TCR diversity; chimeras reached as high as 47%. Spiked-in Jurkat TCR RNA equal to a single cell's worth was reported to be detectable even within 1,200,000 naive CD8 T cells. Approximately 3 recovered TCR RNA copies per cell were obtained by modeling, versus about 9 by digital PCR, implying a capture efficiency of approximately 27%. Highly expanded clone sizes could be underestimated if identical TCR molecules share a barcode. In CMV-specific effector cells, over 98% of molecules were held by clones above 20 RNA copies, whereas under 1% of molecules were held by such clones in naive cells.

Points on this clonotype: This clone's antigen is unknown. Base quality data are lacking; no much larger clone is found one base away.

From its cysteine to its phenylalanine, the CDR3 spans 15 amino acids. Only CDR3 DNA remains: 45 bases, in frame from the first base. From V the trimming removes 6 bases and from J it removes 2 bases, while the gene matches leave 7 bases of the junction unaccounted for. Taken from the germline V gene (reference sequence), the CDR1 and CDR2 loops are DFQATT and SNEGSKA. The library was generated by PCR. Sequencing was carried out with an Illumina MiSeq. Purification of total RNA was performed with the Qiagen AllPrep DNA/RNA kit. Reads from multiple sequencing runs of the same library were pooled before analysis. The paper's processing steps were these. Reads were retained only if an exact TCR constant sequence was present, and the retained reads were trimmed to 150 nt and grouped according to their 12-nt molecular barcodes. Within each barcode group, reads were sub-clustered at a 15% Levenshtein threshold, and quality-weighted consensus sequences were built per RNA molecule. Non-functional sequences were removed, as were lower-count sequences one edit away from another. Based on a fit of two negative binomial distributions, barcode sub-clusters having less than 20% of the maximum read count were discarded. TCRdb reran the public reads through fastp at Q25 and MiXCR, keeping productive beta chains. Each CDR3 protein gets just one entry, which takes the most common genes and DNA from the rows behind it. V and J calls and clone size were set by TCRdb, not the authors. In this sample the table shows tens of thousands of distinct CDR3 sequences, around a sixth of which occur a single time. The leading ten clones occupy around 7% of the sample.

On a BD FACSAria II, naive CD8 T cells were FACS-sorted as CD8+CD4-CCR7+CD45RA+ and collected into RLT Plus buffer. To compare sensitivity, a portion of the naive CD8 T cell RNA was divided evenly between MIDCIRS and a Smart-seq2-style 5'RACE protocol. Enrichment of CD8 T cells was performed with RosetteSep CD8+ T Cell Enrichment Cocktail and Ficoll-Paque, after which ACK red cell lysis was carried out. Recombination joined TRBV20-1 with TRBJ2-1; 10 of the junction bases match TRBD2. The sequence came from a human donor in good health. Some libraries in this study had Jurkat cell RNA spiked in. The specimen sequenced was naive CD8+ T cells from blood, with Jurkat cell RNA spiked in. The cell subset or site label for this specimen denotes: FACS-sorted CD8+CD4-CCR7+CD45RA+ naive T cells. The CDR3 protein sequence reads: CSANLLAGAYNEQFF. The base sequence is TGCAGTGCAAACCTTCTAGCGGGAGCCTACAATGAGCAGTTCTTC.